The 10 T cell receptor beta chains in this list originate from one sample, sequenced in a study of blood T cells in healthy people across ages. A second about 7 to 11 cycle PCR used barcoded and J-beta primers. TCRdb redid the calling of the 5' RACE reads with MiXCR, one entry per CDR3 protein. The data contain 920,000 or so distinct CDR3 sequences, under 45% of them singletons. The source material was blood. These TCRs come from a woman aged 55-69 years in good health.

The chain carries TRBV5-1 and TRBJ2-7; D not resolved. This CDR3 region has 14 residues. With 0 bases removed from V and 10 bases from J, the gap between germline ends came to 17 bases. CDR1 is SGHRS, CDR2 YFSETQ, per germline. The CDR3: CASSLETHTTVQYF. Here the CDR3 DNA reads TGCGCCAGCAGCTTGGAAACCCATACTACCGTTCAGTACTTC.

The chain carries TRBV9 and TRBJ2-1; D perhaps matches TRBD2 (5 bases). V dropped 0 bases and J dropped 0 bases, with 13 bases sitting between them. CDR1 SGDLS and CDR2 YYNGEE come from the germline V gene. CDR3 length equals 17 residues. CDR3 bases: TGTGCCAGCAGCGTAGACGGTGGCGCGGGCTCCTACAATGAGCAGTTCTTC. Encoded protein: CASSVDGGAGSYNEQFF.

This chain uses TRBV29-1 with TRBJ2-2; weak D call: TRBD1 (6 bases). The CDR3 has 15 residues. CDR1 is SQVTM and CDR2 is ANQGSEA in the germline V gene. CDR3: CGILPTGWTTGELFF. CDR3 DNA sequence: TGCGGGATTCTTCCGACAGGATGGACCACCGGGGAGCTGTTTTTT.

The chain uses TRBV9 and TRBJ1-1; 8 positions agree with TRBD1. Germline loops: CDR1 SGDLS, CDR2 YYNGEE. This CDR3 contains 15 residues. V dropped 0 bases and J dropped 5; count of bases not matched to a gene: 6. For the CDR3, the DNA is TGTGCCAGCAGCGTAGCCCCACAGGGGGGAACTGAAGCTTTCTTT. Translation gives CASSVAPQGGTEAFF. Full variable domain (outside the CDR3, taken from reference TRBV9 and TRBJ1-1): DSGVTQTPKHLITATGQRVTLRCSPRSGDLSVYWYQQSLDQGLQFLIQYYNGEERAKGNILERFSAQQFPDLHSELNLSSLELGDSALYFCASSVAPQGGTEAFFGQGTRLTVV.

Of note for this clonotype: Compared with germline, one end of the junction differs, possibly owing to a read error. This chain links TRBV6-6 with TRBJ1-2, with 8 positions matching TRBD1. This CDR3 region has 16 residues. Germline V lookup: CDR1 MNHNY, CDR2 SVGAGI (reference sequence). The CDR3 protein is CASSGHGTGVNYGHTF. CDR3 bases: TGTGCCAGCAGCGGCCACGGGACAGGAGTTAACTATGGCCACACCTTC.

Comments on this clonotype: This may be a read error, as it is one base from a much larger clone. The chain has TRBV2 and TRBJ2-7; 13 positions match TRBD2. Germline loops: CDR1 SNHLY, CDR2 FYNNEI. With 4 bases clipped from V and 7 bases from J, the junction kept 10 bases outside the gene matches. The length of the CDR3 is 16 residues. CDR3 DNA: TGTGCCAGCAGTGCCGGGACTAGCGGGACCTACAATGAGCAGTACTTC. It encodes CASSAGTSGTYNEQYF.

V and J are TRBV6-5 and TRBJ2-7; TRBD1 aligns across 9 bases. After removal of 2 bases from V and 0 bases from J, the junction contained 5 bases not matched to a gene. CDR3 size: 16 residues. Germline V gives CDR1 MNHEY, CDR2 SVGAGI. CDR3 DNA sequence: TGTGCCAGCAGTTACGGGACAGGGAGAAACTCCTACGAGCAGTACTTC. It codes for CASSYGTGRNSYEQYF.

Regarding this clonotype: A single base separates this from a much larger clone, so it may be a read error. The rearrangement uses TRBV29-1 and TRBJ2-1, with no clear D. The J call may be wrong; the DNA end is better matched by TRBJ2-7. CDR3 length equals 11 residues. Germline CDR1 reads SQVTM; CDR2 reads ANQGSEA. CDR3 in amino acids: CSVVRYNEQYF. The CDR3 DNA is TGCAGCGTTGTCAGGTACAATGAGCAGTACTTC.

The chain uses TRBV5-1 and TRBJ2-5, with TRBD1 identical over 9 bases. The closer fit of TRBJ2-7 to the DNA end suggests the J call may be wrong. Germline CDR1 and CDR2: SGHRS and YFSETQ. The CDR3 runs 15 residues. The CDR3 spells CASSKDRGAIYEQYF. The CDR3 nucleotides are TGCGCCAGCAGTAAAGACAGGGGGGCAATCTACGAGCAGTACTTC.

V gene TRBV10-2 combines with J gene TRBJ2-4; D remains ambiguous. The V end lost 3 bases, the J end lost 1 base, and 10 bases lay between the germline ends. Germline V gene lookup returns CDR1 WSHSY and CDR2 SAAADI. The CDR3 is 15 amino acids. CDR3 amino acids: CASSDLMEAKNIQYF. The CDR3 region has the DNA TGCGCCAGCAGTGACTTAATGGAGGCCAAAAACATTCAGTACTTC.